These 17 T cell receptor beta chains share one sample of origin, sequenced in a study of STAT5B mutations in CD4+ large granular lymphocyte leukemia. Clones were sequenced by immunoSEQ multiplex PCR, and TCRdb holds only the in-frame ones, with some missing. Of tens of thousands of clones in the sample, roughly 80% are singletons; the top ten hold about 4.6%. Sequencing was carried out using CD4+ T cells from blood buffy coats. The source of these receptors is a human donor in good health.

V and J are TRBV7-8 and TRBJ2-2; unclear D gene. V was cut by 3 bases and J by 5 bases, with 16 bases left in between. CDR3 length equals 16 residues. CDR1 is SGHVS, CDR2 FQNEAQ, per germline. The CDR3 spells CASSFVPYDRTGELFF. CDR3 DNA: TGTGCCAGCAGCTTTGTCCCCTATGATAGGACCGGGGAGCTGTTTTTT.

The sample holds a few counts of this clone. This sequence joins TRBV19 and TRBJ2-1, with TRBD1 matching over 8 bases. The CDR3 is made up of 13 amino acids. CDR1 is LNHDA and CDR2 is SQIVND in the germline V gene (reference sequence). V gave up 7 bases and J gave up 10 bases; unmatched junction bases: 9. CDR3 DNA sequence: TGTGCCAGTACCATGACAGGGGTGGAGGAGCAGTTCTTC. This codes for CASTMTGVEEQFF.

This clone was seen only a few times. This chain's CDR3 is CASSLGGYYGYTF. DNA of the CDR3: TGTGCCAGCAGTTTAGGCGGGTACTATGGCTACACCTTC. This chain uses TRBV28 with TRBJ1-2; D unclear. The V and J ends lost 2 bases and 3 bases respectively, with 7 bases between them. Germline V gene lookup returns CDR1 MDHEN and CDR2 SYDVKM. The CDR3 runs 13 residues.

V is TRBV13 and J is TRBJ2-6; TRBD1 is a possible D gene (5 bases). CDR1 PRHDT and CDR2 FYEKMQ come from the germline V gene (reference sequence). The CDR3 extends over 17 amino acids. V dropped 1 base and J dropped 0 bases, with 10 bases sitting between them. CDR3 sequence reads: CASSLDRPSSGANVLTF. DNA for the CDR3: TGTGCCAGCAGCTTAGACAGGCCCAGCTCTGGGGCCAACGTCCTGACTTTC.

This clone was recorded once. This chain joins TRBV5-1 and TRBJ2-1; perhaps D is TRBD1 or TRBD2 (5 bases each). V lost 4 bases to trimming and J lost 15 bases, with 20 bases between them. This CDR3 region has 13 residues. The germline V gene encodes CDR1 SGHRS and CDR2 YFSETQ. CDR3 sequence (DNA): TGCGCCAGCAGCCCGGGACCAGCGGCCCCCGCGTTCTTC. As protein: CASSPGPAAPAFF.

This rearrangement joins TRBV18 to TRBJ2-3; D might be TRBD2 (5 bases). Germline CDR1 and CDR2: KGHSH and LQKENI. This CDR3 is built from 12 residues. The germline V and J ends were trimmed by 3 bases and 5 bases, with 6 bases remaining between them. CDR3 bases: TGTGCCAGCTCACCGGGAGAAGATACGCAGTATTTT. Translating gives CASSPGEDTQYF.

The chain joins TRBV4-3 to TRBJ2-6; 10 bases are a match to TRBD2. J lost 3 bases, V lost 1 base, and 12 bases had no gene match. The CDR3 totals 20 residues. CDR1 is LGHNA and CDR2 is YSLEER in the germline V gene. DNA of the CDR3: TGCGCCAGCAGCCAAGTGTCGCTAGCGGGAGAGCACTATGGGGCCAACGTCCTGACTTTC. Encoded protein: CASSQVSLAGEHYGANVLTF.

The chain recombines TRBV5-5 with TRBJ1-5; D might be TRBD1 (6 bases). Per the germline V gene, CDR1 is SGHKS and CDR2 is YYEKEE (reference sequence). The CDR3 totals 14 residues. Trimming took off 4 bases at V and 8 bases at J, with 16 bases between the two ends. CDR3 sequence: CASSVSGVSEPQHF. The CDR3, as DNA: TGTGCCAGCAGCGTGTCAGGGGTCTCGGAGCCCCAGCATTTT.

This rearrangement joins TRBV15 to TRBJ2-7, with a weak D call TRBD2 (5 bases). The length of the CDR3 is 16 residues. The germline gives CDR1 LNHNV, CDR2 YYDKDF (reference sequence). Trimming shortened V by 3 bases and J by 3 bases, and 18 bases separated the two germline ends. The DNA of the CDR3 is TGTGCCACCAGCAGCGCAGGACGAGGGAGAGGCTACGAGCAGTACTTC. Its protein is CATSSAGRGRGYEQYF. The complete variable domain, with remaining parts taken from reference TRBV15 and TRBJ2-7, reads DAMVIQNPRYQVTQFGKPVTLSCSQTLNHNVMYWYQQKSSQAPKLLFHYYDKDFNNEADTPDNFQSRRPNTSFCFLDIRSPGLGDTAMYLCATSSAGRGRGYEQYFGPGTRLTVT.

This sequence joins TRBV7-2 and TRBJ1-1; tentatively, D is TRBD1 (5 bases). The CDR3 length is 15 residues. CDR1 SGHTA and CDR2 FQGNSA come from the germline V gene. Trimming removed 5 bases at V and 4 bases at J, with 17 bases between. This CDR3 is CASSQIDRGGTEAFF. For the CDR3, the DNA is TGTGCCAGCAGCCAAATCGACCGGGGGGGCACTGAAGCTTTCTTT.

The chain links TRBV4-3 to TRBJ2-5; 7 bases map to TRBD2. The V and J ends lost 1 base and 9 bases, in that order; junction bases with no gene match: 5. This CDR3 has 13 residues. The germline gives CDR1 LGHNA, CDR2 YSLEER. DNA of the CDR3: TGCGCCAGCAGCCAAGCGGGGAGGGGAGCCCAGTACTTC. Its translation: CASSQAGRGAQYF.

The chain carries TRBV11-1 and TRBJ2-5, with D unclear. Per germline, CDR1 SGHAT and CDR2 FQDESV (reference sequence). V lost 7 bases to trimming and J lost 2 bases, with 14 bases between them. The CDR3 runs to 14 residues. DNA of the CDR3: TGTGCCAGCACCGTACAGCATAAGCAAGAGACCCAGTACTTC. This sequence encodes CASTVQHKQETQYF.

The gene calls are TRBV27 and TRBJ1-5; no clear D. This CDR3 spans 13 amino acids. With 5 bases removed from V and 3 bases from J, the gap between germline ends came to 8 bases. The germline V gene encodes CDR1 MNHEY and CDR2 SMNVEV (reference sequence). The CDR3: CASSLTFNQPQHF. CDR3 bases: TGTGCCAGCAGTCTCACATTCAATCAGCCCCAGCATTTT.

This rearrangement joins TRBV27 to TRBJ1-5; D is ambiguous. The CDR3 is 15 amino acids. Germline-derived CDR1 and CDR2 are MNHEY and SMNVEV (reference sequence). Trimming removed 2 bases at V and 9 bases at J, with 17 bases between. The CDR3, as DNA: TGTGCCAGCAGTTTAGGCGGGCGGAAATGGTGGCCCCAGCATTTT. It translates to CASSLGGRKWWPQHF.

J is TRBJ2-1 and V is TRBV10-3, with a weak D call TRBD2 (5 bases). The germline gives CDR1 ENHRY, CDR2 SYGVKD. The CDR3 is 15 amino acids. The ends were cut back, 2 bases at V and 6 bases at J, with 14 bases in the middle. DNA for the CDR3: TGTGCCATCAGTGAGACGTGGGAGTTCGGCAATGAGCAGTTCTTC. Its translation is CAISETWEFGNEQFF.

This chain links TRBV7-9 with TRBJ2-7; D is unresolved. The germline V gene encodes CDR1 SEHNR and CDR2 FQNEAQ (reference sequence). With 1 base removed from V and 4 bases from J, the gap between germline ends came to 14 bases. The CDR3 covers 15 residues. The CDR3 loop is CASSLGADPIYEQYF. The CDR3 DNA sequence: TGTGCCAGCAGCTTAGGTGCGGATCCTATATACGAGCAGTACTTC.

The V and J genes are TRBV5-4 and TRBJ2-7, with D hard to call. Germline loops: CDR1 SGHNT, CDR2 YYREEE (reference sequence). V gave up 4 bases and J gave up 3 bases, with 5 bases separating them. The CDR3 length is 11 residues. CDR3 sequence reads: CASSADYEQYF. The CDR3 bases are TGTGCCAGCAGCGCGGACTACGAGCAGTACTTC. Looking up the rest from reference TRBV5-4 and TRBJ2-7 gives the full variable domain: ETGVTQSPTHLIKTRGQQVTLRCSSQSGHNTVSWYQQALGQGPQFIFQYYREEENGRGNFPPRFSGLQFPNYSSELNVNALELDDSALYLCASSADYEQYFGPGTRLTVT.